The rows below give T cell receptor beta chains drawn from one sample of a study of T cell changes during pregnancy in multiple sclerosis. The table came from immunoSEQ multiplex PCR; TCRdb's copy has only in-frame clones and leaves some out. The table shows 45,000 to 55,000 clones, with around 90% occurring only once. The sequenced sample was CD4+ T cells from peripheral blood mononuclear cells, obtained after pregnancy. Receptors were obtained from a female donor in good health, enrolled as a control in a pregnancy study. CDR3s include the opening cysteine and the closing phenylalanine or tryptophan. The D gene is left open where the match is weak. Clone size is stated in some rows and not others, as once, few, many or a class when expanded.

v_gene: TRBV27; abundance: few; d_gene: -; j_gene: TRBJ1-1; CDR3aa: CASRRQAMNTEAFF; CDR3nt: TGTGCCAGCAGACGACAGGCAATGAACACTGAAGCTTTCTTT
v_gene: TRBV28; abundance: -; d_gene: -; j_gene: TRBJ2-6; CDR3aa: CASSPHDNSGANVLTF; CDR3nt: TGTGCCAGCAGTCCACACGACAACTCTGGGGCCAACGTCCTGACTTTC
v_gene: TRBV5-6; abundance: -; d_gene: TRBD1; j_gene: TRBJ2-3; CDR3aa: CASSQGADTQYF; CDR3nt: TGTGCCAGCAGCCAGGGGGCAGATACGCAGTATTTT
v_gene: TRBV30; abundance: once; d_gene: -; j_gene: TRBJ1-4; CDR3aa: CAWSRLSTNEKLFF; CDR3nt: TGTGCCTGGAGCCGACTGTCAACTAATGAAAAACTGTTTTTT
v_gene: TRBV6-1; abundance: -; d_gene: TRBD1; j_gene: TRBJ1-6; CDR3aa: CASRTGGRSPLHF; CDR3nt: TGTGCCAGCAGAACAGGGGGCAGGTCACCCCTCCACTTT
v_gene: TRBV6-1; abundance: -; d_gene: -; j_gene: TRBJ1-2; CDR3aa: CASSERLGQNAGYTF; CDR3nt: TGTGCCAGCAGTGAAAGGTTGGGACAAAATGCGGGCTACACCTTC
v_gene: TRBV4-1; abundance: -; d_gene: TRBD1; j_gene: TRBJ2-7; CDR3aa: CASSSTGTAYEQYF; CDR3nt: TGCGCCAGCAGCAGCACCGGGACAGCTTACGAGCAGTACTTC
v_gene: TRBV30; abundance: -; d_gene: -; j_gene: TRBJ1-6; CDR3aa: CAVRTNYNSPLHF; CDR3nt: TGTGCCGTGCGCACCAACTATAATTCACCCCTCCACTTT
v_gene: TRBV5-1; abundance: -; d_gene: TRBD1; j_gene: TRBJ2-3; CDR3aa: CASSWGQGGTDTQYF; CDR3nt: TGCGCCAGCAGCTGGGGACAGGGTGGCACAGATACGCAGTATTTT
v_gene: TRBV7-8; abundance: -; d_gene: TRBD1; j_gene: TRBJ2-3; CDR3aa: CASSTTGTGQYF; CDR3nt: TGTGCCAGCAGCACGACCGGGACAGGGCAGTATTTT
v_gene: TRBV5-1; abundance: -; d_gene: TRBD2; j_gene: TRBJ2-2; CDR3aa: CASSSGGFWELFF; CDR3nt: TGCGCCAGCAGCTCGGGAGGGTTCTGGGAGCTGTTTTTT
v_gene: TRBV10-1; abundance: -; d_gene: -; j_gene: TRBJ1-2; CDR3aa: CASSESGGKDYGYTF; CDR3nt: TGCGCCAGCAGTGAGTCGGGAGGGAAGGACTATGGCTACACCTTC
v_gene: TRBV28; abundance: -; d_gene: TRBD1; j_gene: TRBJ1-5; CDR3aa: CASTTGDQPQHF; CDR3nt: TGTGCCAGCACTACAGGGGATCAGCCCCAGCATTTT
v_gene: TRBV28; abundance: -; d_gene: TRBD1; j_gene: TRBJ1-5; CDR3aa: CASTGNRGMSNQPQHF; CDR3nt: TGTGCCAGCACAGGTAACAGGGGCATGAGCAATCAGCCCCAGCATTTT
v_gene: TRBV6-5; abundance: once; d_gene: -; j_gene: TRBJ2-5; CDR3aa: CASSYGPLVETQYF; CDR3nt: TGTGCCAGCAGTTACGGCCCCTTGGTCGAGACCCAGTACTTC
v_gene: TRBV29-1; abundance: -; d_gene: -; j_gene: TRBJ2-1; CDR3aa: CSVKDPGNEQFF; CDR3nt: TGCAGCGTCAAAGACCCGGGAAATGAGCAGTTCTTC
v_gene: TRBV6-5; abundance: -; d_gene: -; j_gene: TRBJ2-5; CDR3aa: CASSRTRGWETQYF; CDR3nt: TGTGCCAGCAGTCGGACTCGAGGGTGGGAGACCCAGTACTTC
v_gene: TRBV6-5; abundance: -; d_gene: -; j_gene: TRBJ2-1; CDR3aa: CASSYGPSRNEQFF; CDR3nt: TGTGCCAGCAGTTATGGTCCGTCCAGGAATGAGCAGTTCTTC
v_gene: TRBV15; abundance: -; d_gene: -; j_gene: TRBJ1-1; CDR3aa: CATSRDLKGAEAFF; CDR3nt: TGTGCCACCAGCAGAGATCTTAAGGGGGCTGAAGCTTTCTTT
v_gene: TRBV7-7; abundance: -; d_gene: TRBD2; j_gene: TRBJ2-5; CDR3aa: CASSLGLAGGQQETQYF; CDR3nt: TGTGCTAGCAGCTTGGGACTAGCGGGAGGCCAGCAAGAGACCCAGTACTTC
v_gene: TRBV7-8; abundance: -; d_gene: -; j_gene: TRBJ1-6; CDR3aa: CASSLLGQNSPLHF; CDR3nt: TGTGCCAGCAGCTTACTGGGCCAAAATTCACCCCTCCACTTT
v_gene: TRBV9; abundance: -; d_gene: -; j_gene: TRBJ1-1; CDR3aa: CASSVVYDTEAFF; CDR3nt: TGTGCCAGCAGCGTAGTGTATGACACTGAAGCTTTCTTT
v_gene: TRBV4-1; abundance: -; d_gene: -; j_gene: TRBJ1-1; CDR3aa: CASSQDIGRKNTEAFF; CDR3nt: TGCGCCAGCAGCCAAGATATTGGCAGGAAAAACACTGAAGCTTTCTTT
v_gene: TRBV7-9; abundance: -; d_gene: TRBD1; j_gene: TRBJ1-4; CDR3aa: CASSIGTGGIEKLFF; CDR3nt: TGTGCCAGCAGCATCGGGACAGGCGGGATTGAAAAACTGTTTTTT
v_gene: TRBV28; abundance: -; d_gene: -; j_gene: TRBJ1-2; CDR3aa: CASSLPTREAYTF; CDR3nt: TGTGCCAGCAGTTTACCGACCCGAGAGGCATACACCTTC
v_gene: TRBV9; abundance: -; d_gene: -; j_gene: TRBJ1-2; CDR3aa: CASSRQRTGGYTF; CDR3nt: TGTGCCAGCAGCCGACAGAGAACAGGGGGCTACACCTTC
v_gene: TRBV18; abundance: -; d_gene: -; j_gene: TRBJ2-7; CDR3aa: CASSPGAEAYEQYF; CDR3nt: TGTGCCAGCTCACCGGGAGCGGAAGCCTACGAGCAGTACTTC
v_gene: TRBV5-6; abundance: once; d_gene: -; j_gene: TRBJ1-2; CDR3aa: CASSLNGRADYGYTF; CDR3nt: TGTGCCAGCAGCTTGAACGGCAGGGCTGACTATGGCTACACCTTC
v_gene: TRBV19; abundance: -; d_gene: TRBD2; j_gene: TRBJ2-3; CDR3aa: CASTNLLAGGTDTQYF; CDR3nt: TGTGCCAGTACGAACCTCCTAGCGGGAGGAACAGATACGCAGTATTTT
v_gene: TRBV30; abundance: -; d_gene: TRBD2; j_gene: TRBJ2-3; CDR3aa: CAWSIGTSAGTDTQYF; CDR3nt: TGTGCCTGGAGTATAGGAACTAGCGCTGGGACAGATACGCAGTATTTT
v_gene: TRBV7-9; abundance: -; d_gene: -; j_gene: TRBJ1-1; CDR3aa: CASSFGSGATTEAFF; CDR3nt: TGTGCCAGCAGCTTCGGTAGTGGGGCCACCACTGAAGCTTTCTTT
v_gene: TRBV18; abundance: -; d_gene: -; j_gene: TRBJ2-7; CDR3aa: CASSPELRTYYEQYF; CDR3nt: TGTGCCAGCTCACCTGAGCTTAGGACTTACTACGAGCAGTACTTC
v_gene: TRBV27; abundance: -; d_gene: -; j_gene: TRBJ1-4; CDR3aa: CASSPRTSNEKLFF; CDR3nt: TGTGCCAGCAGCCCCCGGACTTCAAATGAAAAACTGTTTTTT
v_gene: TRBV19; abundance: -; d_gene: TRBD2; j_gene: TRBJ2-2; CDR3aa: CASSPIRAGGINTGELFF; CDR3nt: TGTGCCAGTAGTCCCATTCGGGCGGGAGGGATTAACACCGGGGAGCTGTTTTTT
v_gene: TRBV28; abundance: -; d_gene: TRBD2; j_gene: TRBJ2-1; CDR3aa: CASSSGRANEQFF; CDR3nt: TGTGCCAGTTCTAGCGGGAGGGCCAATGAGCAGTTCTTC
v_gene: TRBV5-1; abundance: -; d_gene: TRBD1; j_gene: TRBJ2-6; CDR3aa: CASSSVPGQGAGGANVLTF; CDR3nt: TGCGCCAGCAGCTCCGTCCCGGGACAGGGGGCAGGTGGGGCCAACGTCCTGACTTTC
v_gene: TRBV6-1; abundance: -; d_gene: -; j_gene: TRBJ2-7; CDR3aa: CASGRGAYEQYF; CDR3nt: TGTGCCAGCGGGAGGGGGGCGTACGAGCAGTACTTC
v_gene: TRBV11-1; abundance: -; d_gene: -; j_gene: TRBJ1-3; CDR3aa: CASSLSSGNTIYF; CDR3nt: TGTGCCAGCAGCCTGTCCTCTGGAAACACCATATATTTT
v_gene: TRBV4-1; abundance: -; d_gene: -; j_gene: TRBJ2-7; CDR3aa: CASSQVFTGEAYEQYF; CDR3nt: TGCGCCAGCAGCCAAGTTTTTACAGGGGAGGCCTACGAGCAGTACTTC
v_gene: TRBV29-1; abundance: once; d_gene: TRBD1; j_gene: TRBJ1-5; CDR3aa: CSVRTGDNQPQHF; CDR3nt: TGCAGCGTTCGTACAGGGGACAATCAGCCCCAGCATTTT
v_gene: TRBV7-3; abundance: -; d_gene: TRBD1; j_gene: TRBJ1-6; CDR3aa: CASSVLRRGNNSPLHF; CDR3nt: TGTGCCAGCAGCGTGCTCCGCAGGGGGAATAATTCACCCCTCCACTTT
v_gene: TRBV2; abundance: -; d_gene: -; j_gene: TRBJ2-1; CDR3aa: CASSLDKAEDNEQFF; CDR3nt: -
v_gene: TRBV29-1; abundance: -; d_gene: TRBD1; j_gene: TRBJ2-3; CDR3aa: CSVNTGGSTDTQYF; CDR3nt: TGCAGCGTTAATACAGGGGGTTCCACAGATACGCAGTATTTT
v_gene: TRBV9; abundance: -; d_gene: -; j_gene: TRBJ2-1; CDR3aa: CASSVDTFYNEQFF; CDR3nt: TGTGCCAGCAGCGTCGACACCTTCTACAATGAGCAGTTCTTC
v_gene: TRBV5-1; abundance: -; d_gene: -; j_gene: TRBJ2-5; CDR3aa: CASRQGETQYF; CDR3nt: TGCGCCAGCAGACAGGGAGAGACCCAGTACTTC
v_gene: TRBV10-3; abundance: -; d_gene: TRBD2; j_gene: TRBJ2-5; CDR3aa: CAISERGLAEETQYF; CDR3nt: TGTGCCATCAGTGAGAGGGGACTAGCGGAAGAGACCCAGTACTTC
v_gene: TRBV10-1; abundance: -; d_gene: TRBD2; j_gene: TRBJ2-1; CDR3aa: CASSPGLEVPAEQFF; CDR3nt: TGCGCCAGCAGTCCTGGACTAGAAGTCCCAGCTGAGCAGTTCTTC
v_gene: TRBV7-6; abundance: -; d_gene: TRBD2; j_gene: TRBJ2-7; CDR3aa: CASSPSTSGREQYF; CDR3nt: TGTGCCAGCAGCCCGTCGACTAGCGGGAGGGAGCAGTACTTC
v_gene: TRBV6-6; abundance: -; d_gene: TRBD1; j_gene: TRBJ1-2; CDR3aa: CASSGQGGLDGYTF; CDR3nt: TGTGCCAGCTCAGGACAGGGAGGGTTGGATGGCTACACCTTC
v_gene: TRBV14; abundance: -; d_gene: TRBD2; j_gene: TRBJ2-7; CDR3aa: CASSQGTRREQYF; CDR3nt: TGTGCCAGCAGCCAGGGGACTAGGCGCGAGCAGTACTTC
v_gene: TRBV2; abundance: -; d_gene: TRBD1; j_gene: TRBJ1-2; CDR3aa: CASSSRTGGGYGYTF; CDR3nt: TGTGCCAGCAGTTCCAGGACAGGGGGGGGCTATGGCTACACCTTC